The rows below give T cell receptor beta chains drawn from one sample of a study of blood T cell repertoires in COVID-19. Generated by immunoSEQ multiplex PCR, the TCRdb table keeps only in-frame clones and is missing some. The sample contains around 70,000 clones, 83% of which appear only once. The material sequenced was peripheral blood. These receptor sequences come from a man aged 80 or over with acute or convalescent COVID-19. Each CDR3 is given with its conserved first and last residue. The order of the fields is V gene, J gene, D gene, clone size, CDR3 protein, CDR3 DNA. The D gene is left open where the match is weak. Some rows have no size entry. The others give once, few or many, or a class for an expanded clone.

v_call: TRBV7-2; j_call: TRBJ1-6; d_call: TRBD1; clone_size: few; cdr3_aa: CASSPHGTDNSPLHF; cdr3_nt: TGTGCCAGCAGCCCTCACGGGACAGATAATTCACCCCTCCACTTT
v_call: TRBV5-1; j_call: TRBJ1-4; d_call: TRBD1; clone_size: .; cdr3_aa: CASSGTGNEKLFF; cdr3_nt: TGCGCCAGCAGCGGGACAGGGAACGAAAAACTGTTTTTT
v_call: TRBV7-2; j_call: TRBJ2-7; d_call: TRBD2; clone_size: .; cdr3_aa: CASSTSGLAGHEQYF; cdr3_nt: TGTGCCAGCAGCACCTCGGGACTAGCGGGCCACGAGCAGTACTTC
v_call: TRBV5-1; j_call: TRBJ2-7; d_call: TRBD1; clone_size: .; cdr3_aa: CASSFRGQSYEQYF; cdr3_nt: TGCGCCAGCAGCTTCAGGGGGCAATCCTACGAGCAGTACTTC
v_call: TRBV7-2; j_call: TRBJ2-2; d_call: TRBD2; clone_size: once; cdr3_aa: CASIPPAGVGTGELFF; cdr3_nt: TGTGCCAGCATCCCCCCAGCGGGAGTCGGCACCGGGGAGCTGTTTTTT
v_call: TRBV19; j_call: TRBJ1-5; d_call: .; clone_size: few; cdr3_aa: CASSRSESNQPQHF; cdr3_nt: TGTGCCAGTAGTCGAAGCGAGAGCAATCAGCCCCAGCATTTT
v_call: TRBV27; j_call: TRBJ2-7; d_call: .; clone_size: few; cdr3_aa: CASSLPRGEQYF; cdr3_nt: TGTGCCAGCAGTTTGCCGAGGGGGGAGCAGTACTTC
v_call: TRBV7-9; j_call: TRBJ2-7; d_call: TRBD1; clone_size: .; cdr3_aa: CASSKTGGFTYEQYF; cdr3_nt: TGTGCCAGCAGTAAGACAGGGGGGTTTACCTACGAGCAGTACTTC
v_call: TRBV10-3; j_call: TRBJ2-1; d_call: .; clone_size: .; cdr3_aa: CAISDTGGPKGNEQFF; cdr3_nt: TGTGCCATCAGTGACACCGGGGGGCCAAAGGGCAATGAGCAGTTCTTC
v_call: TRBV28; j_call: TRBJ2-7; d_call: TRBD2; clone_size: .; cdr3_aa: CASSPPRLAGVAYEQYF; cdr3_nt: TGTGCCAGCAGTCCGCCCAGACTAGCGGGAGTTGCCTACGAGCAGTACTTC
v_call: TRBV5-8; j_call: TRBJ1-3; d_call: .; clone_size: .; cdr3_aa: CASSLAAVSWNTIYF; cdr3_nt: TGTGCCAGCAGCTTGGCCGCAGTATCGTGGAACACCATATATTTT
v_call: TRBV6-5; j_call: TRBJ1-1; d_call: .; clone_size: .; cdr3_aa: CASSYSAGMNTEAFF; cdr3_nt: TGTGCCAGCAGTTACTCGGCGGGTATGAACACTGAAGCTTTCTTT
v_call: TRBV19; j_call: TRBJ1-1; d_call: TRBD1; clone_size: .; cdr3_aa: CASSLGQVNTEAFF; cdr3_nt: TGTGCCAGTAGTCTAGGACAGGTGAACACTGAAGCTTTCTTT
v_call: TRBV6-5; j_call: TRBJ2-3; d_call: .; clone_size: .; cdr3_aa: CASSYSGVSTDTQYF; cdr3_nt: TGTGCCAGCAGTTACTCGGGCGTCAGCACAGATACGCAGTATTTT
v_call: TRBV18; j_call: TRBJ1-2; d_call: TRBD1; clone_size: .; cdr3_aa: CASSPRGTENYYGYTF; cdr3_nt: TGTGCCAGCTCACCAAGGGGGACAGAAAACTACTATGGCTACACCTTC
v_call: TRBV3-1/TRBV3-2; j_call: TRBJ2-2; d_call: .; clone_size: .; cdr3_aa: CASSQSQGANTGELFF; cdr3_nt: TGTGCCAGCAGCCAGTCACAGGGCGCGAACACCGGGGAGCTGTTTTTT
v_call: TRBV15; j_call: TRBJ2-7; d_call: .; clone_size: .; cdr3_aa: CATSRVVGGYEQYF; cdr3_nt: TGTGCCACCAGCAGAGTTGTGGGGGGCTACGAGCAGTACTTC